What follows are 30 T cell receptor beta chains derived from one specimen sequenced in a study of T cell repertoires in cytomegalovirus infection. In TCRdb, the reads were re-called with MiXCR into one record per CDR3 protein. The sample lists fewer than 950,000 distinct CDR3 sequences; approximately 30% were seen once. Their specific antigens are unknown. Sequenced here: cultured CD8+ T cells from PBMCs, sampled from culture after CMV antigen stimulation. The receptors come from a human donor in good health (CMV status not recorded). Some clones in this sample may be carry-over from other donors' samples.

At least ten counts were recorded for this clonotype. V is TRBV5-1 and J is TRBJ1-1; D unclear. The CDR3 loop spans 13 amino acids. Trimming took off 2 bases at V and 6 bases at J, with 11 bases between the two ends. The germline gives CDR1 SGHRS, CDR2 YFSETQ. CDR3 loop: CASSFGGIAEAFF. The CDR3 DNA is TGCGCCAGCAGCTTTGGAGGGATCGCTGAAGCTTTCTTT. The full variable domain, its missing parts supplied by reference TRBV5-1 and TRBJ1-1, is KAGVTQTPRYLIKTRGQQVTLSCSPISGHRSVSWYQQTPGQGLQFLFEYFSETQRNKGNFPGRFSGRQFSNSRSEMNVSTLELGDSALYLCASSFGGIAEAFFGQGTRLTVV.

Comments on this clonotype: At one of its ends the junction is not consistent with the germline gene, which may arise from a read error. The chain links TRBV7-6 to TRBJ2-7, with TRBD2 matching 7 bases. The CDR3 contains 15 residues. The germline CDR1 and CDR2 sequences are SGHVS and FNYEAQ. CDR3 nucleotides: TGTGCCAGCAGCTTAGGCGGGGGTGGAATCTACGGGCAGTACTTC. This encodes CASSLGGGGIYGQYF. Supplemented by reference TRBV7-6 and TRBJ2-7, the full variable domain reads GAGVSQSPRYKVTKRGQDVALRCDPISGHVSLYWYRQALGQGPEFLTYFNYEAQQDKSGLPNDRFSAERPEGSISTLTIQRTEQRDSAMYRCASSLGGGGIYGQYFGPGTRLTVT.

There are a few counts of this clonotype. The rearrangement links TRBV7-9 to TRBJ2-5; TRBD1 matches 9 bases. The CDR3 runs 14 residues. Looked up from germline, CDR1 is SEHNR and CDR2 is FQNEAQ (reference sequence). V shed 5 bases and J 5 bases; nucleotides not matched to a gene: 6. The CDR3 DNA reads as TGTGCCAGCAGCCAGGTCGGACAGGGGGAGACCCAGTACTTC. Its protein product is CASSQVGQGETQYF.

In its sample, this clonotype was seen a few times. V gene TRBV7-9 combines with J gene TRBJ1-1; possible D gene TRBD1, 6 bases. Trimming left V 7 bases short and J 4 bases short, with 10 bases between. There are 12 residues in the CDR3. Germline-derived CDR1 and CDR2 are SEHNR and FQNEAQ (reference sequence). CDR3 bases: TGTGCCAGCAAGGGGGGTGGCACTGAAGCTTTCTTT. It yields the protein CASKGGGTEAFF.

This clonotype has only a few counts. The V gene is TRBV13, the J gene TRBJ2-1; 11 bases align to TRBD1. The CDR3 contains 15 residues. The germline V gene encodes CDR1 PRHDT and CDR2 FYEKMQ (reference sequence). The trim removed 5 bases at V and 8 bases at J, leaving 8 bases unmatched. CDR3 nucleotide sequence: TGTGCCAGCAGCAACCGGGACAGGGGGAAGGATGAGCAGTTCTTC. Translating gives CASSNRDRGKDEQFF.

This clonotype came up many times. The chain has TRBV9 and TRBJ2-1; D is undetermined. Per the germline V gene, CDR1 is SGDLS and CDR2 is YYNGEE. Trimming took off 4 bases at V and 6 bases at J, with 14 bases between the two ends. The CDR3 sequence is 14 residues long. The chain's CDR3 is CASSPTWSPNEQFF. CDR3 DNA sequence: TGTGCCAGCAGCCCTACATGGAGCCCCAATGAGCAGTTCTTC. The whole variable domain, filled in from reference TRBV9 and TRBJ2-1, reads DSGVTQTPKHLITATGQRVTLRCSPRSGDLSVYWYQQSLDQGLQFLIQYYNGEERAKGNILERFSAQQFPDLHSELNLSSLELGDSALYFCASSPTWSPNEQFFGPGTRLTVL.

The DNA for the CDR3 is TGTGCCAGCAGCTTAGTTCAAACGGGGATGAATGAAAAACTGTTTTTT. Translation: CASSLVQTGMNEKLFF. The chain joins TRBV7-9 to TRBJ1-4; no firm D call. The CDR3 is 16 amino acids. The germline V gene encodes CDR1 SEHNR and CDR2 FQNEAQ (reference sequence). Trimming stripped 1 base from V and 5 bases from J, with 14 bases between.

The CDR3 nucleotides read TGCAGTGCTAGCGGACTAGCTTTGAGCTCCTACGAGCAGTACTTC. It encodes CSASGLALSSYEQYF. J is TRBJ2-7 and V is TRBV20-1; 8 nucleotides align to TRBD2. This CDR3 region has 15 residues. Germline V gene lookup returns CDR1 DFQATT and CDR2 SNEGSKA (reference sequence). The junction had 7 bases not matched to a gene; V was cut back by 3 bases and J by 0 bases.

There are a few counts of this clonotype. The chain employs TRBV4-1 and TRBJ2-3; D gene uncertain. The CDR3 consists of 13 residues. The V gene lost 0 bases and the J gene lost 5 bases, with 6 bases spanning the gap. Germline V lookup: CDR1 MGHRA, CDR2 YSYEKL. CDR3 sequence: CASSQDKVDTQYF. The CDR3, as DNA: TGCGCCAGCAGCCAAGATAAAGTAGATACGCAGTATTTT.

This clonotype was counted only a few times. This rearrangement joins TRBV7-9 to TRBJ2-1, with 8 bases fitting TRBD1. Germline values: CDR1 SEHNR, CDR2 FQNEAQ (reference sequence). Unmatched junction bases numbered 7, after V lost 0 bases and J lost 12 bases. The CDR3 is 14 residues long. The CDR3 DNA follows: TGTGCCAGCAGCTTAGCTGGGACAGGTGATCCGCAGTTCTTC. It yields the protein CASSLAGTGDPQFF.

V gene TRBV6-5 combines with J gene TRBJ1-5; tentative D call: TRBD1 (6 bases). This CDR3 is built from 15 residues. V was trimmed by 5 bases and J by 1 base, leaving 12 bases between them. The germline V gene encodes CDR1 MNHEY and CDR2 SVGAGI. In nucleotides, the CDR3 is TGTGCCAGCAGTACTGAGGGGGGGAGCAATCAGCCCCAGCATTTT. It encodes CASSTEGGSNQPQHF.

This clonotype was counted only a few times. The chain uses TRBV7-6 and TRBJ1-2; D is undetermined. The length of the CDR3 is 12 residues. From germline, CDR1 is SGHVS and CDR2 FNYEAQ. Deletions cut 1 base from V and 6 bases from J, with 6 bases between. CDR3 region: CASSLDGNGYTF. CDR3 DNA: TGTGCCAGCAGCTTAGACGGGAATGGCTACACCTTC. The full variable domain, in which reference TRBV7-6 and TRBJ1-2 provide the parts outside the CDR3, is GAGVSQSPRYKVTKRGQDVALRCDPISGHVSLYWYRQALGQGPEFLTYFNYEAQQDKSGLPNDRFSAERPEGSISTLTIQRTEQRDSAMYRCASSLDGNGYTFGSGTRLTVV.

On this clonotype: This may be a read error, as it is one base from a much larger clone. CDR3 nucleotides: TGTGCCAGCAGCCACGGACAGTCCTACGAGCAGTACTTC. This translates into CASSHGQSYEQYF. This rearrangement joins TRBV4-2 to TRBJ2-7, with D perhaps matching TRBD1 (6 bases). This CDR3 is 13 amino acids long. V gave up 3 bases and J gave up 1 base, with 7 bases separating them. CDR1 and CDR2 from the germline V gene are LGHNA and YNFKEQ.

The J gene is TRBJ1-5, the V gene TRBV20-1; D remains ambiguous. The CDR3 runs 17 residues. Deletions cut 4 bases from V and 0 bases from J, with 19 bases between. Germline V gene data show CDR1 as DFQATT and CDR2 as SNEGSKA (reference sequence). The CDR3 DNA reads TGCAGTGCTAAAAGGCCGCCCGACTCCGTTAGCAATCAGCCCCAGCATTTT. Translating gives CSAKRPPDSVSNQPQHF.

The rearrangement uses TRBV7-6 and TRBJ2-1; D possibly matches TRBD1 or TRBD2 (7 bases each). The CDR3 sequence is 17 residues long. CDR1 and CDR2 from the germline V gene are SGHVS and FNYEAQ. V lost 1 base, J lost 7 bases, and 20 bases lay in between. The CDR3 DNA reads as TGTGCCAGCAGCTTAGAGGGCCTTGGGGAGGGGGCGAATGAGCAGTTCTTC. It translates to CASSLEGLGEGANEQFF.

This clonotype has a handful of counts. This chain links TRBV7-9 with TRBJ1-1, with a weak D call TRBD1 (6 bases). Trimming left V 2 bases short and J 1 base short, with 14 bases between. CDR1 is SEHNR and CDR2 is FQNEAQ in the germline V gene (reference sequence). The CDR3 has 16 residues. CDR3: CASSLPEVTGNTEAFF. In nucleotides, the CDR3 is TGTGCCAGCAGCTTACCTGAGGTGACAGGGAACACTGAAGCTTTCTTT.

This clonotype was detected ten times or more. DNA for the CDR3: TGCGCCAGCAGCCCGTCAGTTATTTCTGGGGCCAACGTCCTGACTTTC. As protein: CASSPSVISGANVLTF. The chain couples TRBV5-1 to TRBJ2-6; D gene uncertain. The germline gives CDR1 SGHRS, CDR2 YFSETQ. The CDR3 contains 16 residues. V was cut by 4 bases and J by 1 base, with 12 bases left in between.

A note on this clonotype: A read error may produce the germline difference seen at one junction end. The chain links TRBV7-9 to TRBJ1-1, with D perhaps matching TRBD1 (5 bases). CDR3 length: 16 residues. From germline, CDR1 is SEHNR and CDR2 FQNEAQ (reference sequence). CDR3 residues: CASSLGAGPRDTEAFF. CDR3 nucleotides: TGTGCCAGCAGTTTAGGAGCGGGGCCCCGGGACACTGAAGCTTTCTTT.

About this clonotype itself: The junction differs from germline at one of its ends, possibly a read error. The J gene is TRBJ2-3, the V gene TRBV7-3; TRBD1 might be the D (5 bases). Germline V gene sequence: CDR1 SGHTA, CDR2 FQGTGA. This CDR3 region has 15 residues. CDR3 amino acids: CANSLVGRGTDTQYF. In DNA form, the CDR3 reads TGTGCCAACAGCTTGGTGGGGCGAGGCACAGATACGCAGTATTTT.

The rearrangement links TRBV12-3 or TRBV12-4 to TRBJ2-2; unclear D gene. This CDR3 region has 13 residues. Trimming took 3 bases from V and 6 from J, leaving 8 bases between them. The CDR3 loop is CASSFIRAGELFF. The CDR3 nucleotides read TGTGCCAGCAGTTTTATAAGGGCCGGGGAGCTGTTTTTT.

This chain connects TRBV20-1 to TRBJ2-3; 12 bases fit TRBD2. The CDR3 contains 15 residues. CDR1 is DFQATT, CDR2 SNEGSKA, per germline (reference sequence). The trim removed 5 bases at V and 5 bases at J, leaving 8 bases unmatched. The CDR3 region is CSADGLAGKGDTQYF. CDR3 bases: TGCAGTGCTGACGGACTAGCGGGGAAAGGAGATACGCAGTATTTT.

In its sample, this clonotype was seen once. The chain combines TRBV6-5 with TRBJ2-5; a possible D gene is TRBD2 (6 bases). This CDR3 has 16 residues. V lost 6 bases, J lost 4 bases, and 21 bases lay in between. Germline lookup yields CDR1 MNHEY and CDR2 SVGAGI. The CDR3 loop is CASSPWVAEYGETQYF. The CDR3 DNA sequence: TGTGCCAGCAGCCCTTGGGTAGCGGAGTATGGAGAGACCCAGTACTTC.

The rearrangement uses TRBV11-1 and TRBJ1-2, with D perhaps matching TRBD1 (5 bases). The CDR3 length is 16 residues. In germline, CDR1 is SGHAT, CDR2 FQDESV (reference sequence). The V gene lost 5 bases and the J gene lost 5 bases, with 21 bases spanning the gap. The CDR3 protein is CASSPGPSGTYYGYTF. CDR3 coding DNA: TGTGCCAGCAGCCCCGGCCCCTCCGGGACTTATTATGGCTACACCTTC.

The CDR3 loop is CASSYENTAYNEQFF. The DNA of the CDR3 is TGTGCCAGCAGTTACGAGAATACAGCGTACAATGAGCAGTTCTTC. This chain connects TRBV6-5 to TRBJ2-1, with D uncertain. Between the trimmed V and J ends, which lost 2 bases and 4 bases, there was a span of 12 bases. Germline CDR1 reads MNHEY; CDR2 reads SVGAGI. The CDR3 has 15 amino acids.

This clonotype was detected many times. The chain joins TRBV7-2 to TRBJ2-1; 7 bases are a match to TRBD2. J lost 0 bases, V lost 7 bases, and 6 bases had no gene match. Germline V gene sequence: CDR1 SGHTA, CDR2 FQGNSA. There are 15 residues in the CDR3. CDR3 amino acids: CASTEWGGSYNEQFF. The DNA of the CDR3 is TGTGCCAGCACCGAGTGGGGGGGCTCCTACAATGAGCAGTTCTTC. Based on the CDR3 plus reference TRBV7-2 and TRBJ2-1, the full variable domain is GAGVSQSPSNKVTEKGKDVELRCDPISGHTALYWYRQSLGQGLEFLIYFQGNSAPDKSGLPSDRFSAERTGGSVSTLTIQRTQQEDSAVYLCASTEWGGSYNEQFFGPGTRLTVL.

Only a few counts were recorded for this clonotype. The genes are TRBV5-6 and TRBJ2-7, with TRBD1 matching 10 bases. Germline V lookup: CDR1 SGHDT, CDR2 YYEEEE. The V gene end was trimmed by 4 bases and the J gene end by 7 bases; junction bases not matched to a gene: 11. The CDR3 extends over 15 amino acids. The CDR3 loop is CASSAGRWTGGEQYV. DNA for the CDR3: TGTGCCAGCAGCGCGGGGAGGTGGACAGGGGGTGAGCAGTACGTC.

The table lists this clonotype with many counts. The chain carries TRBV12-3 or TRBV12-4 and TRBJ2-5; weak D call: TRBD1 (6 bases). The ends were cut back, 1 base at V and 3 bases at J, with 6 bases in the middle. CDR3 length: 13 amino acids. The CDR3 region is CASSLDREETQYF. The DNA of the CDR3 is TGTGCCAGCAGTTTAGACAGGGAAGAGACCCAGTACTTC.

This clonotype has at least ten counts. V and J are TRBV19 and TRBJ1-5; D uncertain. There are 14 residues in the CDR3. The V end was cut by 3 bases, the J end by 5 bases, with 11 bases between. CDR1 is LNHDA and CDR2 is SQIVND in the germline V gene (reference sequence). The CDR3 coding sequence is TGTGCCAGTAGTATGTTCGGGAGGGATCAGCCCCAGCATTTT. It codes for CASSMFGRDQPQHF.

This clonotype was observed a handful of times. The chain couples TRBV5-5 to TRBJ1-1; 10 bases match TRBD1. Unmatched junction bases numbered 5, after V lost 1 base and J lost 5 bases. Germline assignment: CDR1 SGHKS and CDR2 YYEKEE (reference sequence). This CDR3 region has 15 residues. The CDR3 loop is CASSLFGDRGTEAFF. CDR3 in DNA: TGTGCCAGCAGCTTGTTCGGGGACAGGGGTACTGAAGCTTTCTTT.

The chain links TRBV7-6 to TRBJ2-3, with 7 positions matching TRBD2. The CDR3 is made up of 16 amino acids. After removal of 4 bases from V and 2 bases from J, the junction contained 9 bases not matched to a gene. Germline V gene lookup returns CDR1 SGHVS and CDR2 FNYEAQ. The CDR3 sequence: CASSSRRGDATDTQYF. The CDR3 DNA reads as TGTGCCAGCAGCTCCCGACGGGGGGATGCCACAGATACGCAGTATTTT.